The rows below give T cell receptor beta chains drawn from one sample of a study of control samples from healthy donors and cancer patients. Measured with immunoSEQ multiplex PCR; TCRdb has only the in-frame clones, and not every one. This table has around 67,000 clones, more than 70% appearing once. The sample taken for sequencing was PBMCs. The receptors were gathered from a man in his sixties with colorectal cancer. The CDR3 runs from the conserved cysteine through the conserved F or W. D genes are given only for firm matches. Only part of the rows carry a size: once, few, many, or a class if the clone is expanded.

clone_size | j_call | d_call | v_call | cdr3_nt | cdr3_aa
once | TRBJ2-3 | NA | TRBV2 | TGTGCCAGCAGTGAAGAGGATACGCAGTATTTT | CASSEEDTQYF
NA | TRBJ2-2 | NA | TRBV5-1 | TGCGCCAGCAGCTCTCACTCCGGGGAGCTGTTTTTT | CASSSHSGELFF
NA | TRBJ1-2 | NA | TRBV12-5 | TGTGCTAGTGTCTCCCCGGGGACCCGCTACACCTTC | CASVSPGTRYTF
NA | TRBJ1-5 | NA | TRBV2 | TGTGCCAGCAGCGCCAGTTATAGCAATCAGCCCCAGCATTTT | CASSASYSNQPQHF
NA | TRBJ1-4 | TRBD1 | TRBV30 | TGTGCCTGCGGGACAGGGCCTGAAAAACTGTTTTTT | CACGTGPEKLFF
NA | TRBJ1-6 | NA | TRBV12-5 | TGTGCTAGTGCCATAGAGGCCCTGATTAATTCACCCCTCCACTTT | CASAIEALINSPLHF
NA | TRBJ2-7 | NA | TRBV7-8 | TGTGCCAGCAGCGCGTTGACCAGTGGGTACGAGCAGTACTTC | CASSALTSGYEQYF
NA | TRBJ2-5 | TRBD2 | TRBV3-1/TRBV3-2 | TGTGCCAGCAGCCAGCTAGCGGCCACAGAGACCCAGTACTTC | CASSQLAATETQYF
NA | TRBJ1-5 | TRBD1 | TRBV28 | TGTGCCAGCAGTTGGGGGACAGGCAATCAGCCCCAGCATTTT | CASSWGTGNQPQHF
once | TRBJ1-2 | NA | TRBV5-8 | TGTGCCAGCACCCCGGAAATAAACAGGGACGGATCCTATGGCTACACCTTC | CASTPEINRDGSYGYTF
once | TRBJ2-3 | NA | TRBV6-2/TRBV6-3 | TGTGCCAGCAGTTACTCGACTGTCGGCGGAGCAGATACGCAGTATTTT | CASSYSTVGGADTQYF
NA | TRBJ2-3 | NA | TRBV3-1/TRBV3-2 | TGTGCCAGCAGCCAAGTGGCAGTGGGCACAGATACGCAGTATTTT | CASSQVAVGTDTQYF
NA | TRBJ2-7 | NA | TRBV20-1 | TGCAGTGCTAGAGCGGGCTACGAGCAGTACTTC | CSARAGYEQYF
NA | TRBJ1-2 | NA | TRBV19 | TGTGCCAGTAGCCCGTACGTACGGGCCAGTGCTAACTATGGCTGCACCTTC | CASSPYVRASANYGCTF
NA | TRBJ2-7 | TRBD1 | TRBV9 | TGTGCCAGCAGCCCGCGGACAGGTCCCTACGAGCAGTACTTC | CASSPRTGPYEQYF
NA | TRBJ2-1 | TRBD2 | TRBV19 | TGTGCCAGTAGTAAAATAGCGGGGGGTGGAAATGAGCAGTTCTTC | CASSKIAGGGNEQFF
NA | TRBJ1-2 | NA | TRBV9 | TGTGCCAGCAGCGGACAAGGGCAGAGGGGGATTTATGGCTACACCTTC | CASSGQGQRGIYGYTF
once | TRBJ1-2 | NA | TRBV2 | TGTGCCAGCAGGCAGGAACAGGGCGGTGGCTACACCTTC | CASRQEQGGGYTF